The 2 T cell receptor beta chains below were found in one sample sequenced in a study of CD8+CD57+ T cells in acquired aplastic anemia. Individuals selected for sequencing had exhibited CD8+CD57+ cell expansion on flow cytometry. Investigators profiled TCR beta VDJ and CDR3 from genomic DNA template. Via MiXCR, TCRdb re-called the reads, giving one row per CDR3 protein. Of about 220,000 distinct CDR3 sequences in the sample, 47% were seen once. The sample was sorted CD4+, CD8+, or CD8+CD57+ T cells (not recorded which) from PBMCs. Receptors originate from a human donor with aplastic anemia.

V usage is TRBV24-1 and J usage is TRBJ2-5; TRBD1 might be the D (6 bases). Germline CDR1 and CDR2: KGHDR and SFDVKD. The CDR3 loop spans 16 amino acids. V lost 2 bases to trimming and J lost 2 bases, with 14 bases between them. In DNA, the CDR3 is TGTGCCACCAGTGATTCGTCGCAGGGGAAACAAGAGACCCAGTACTTC. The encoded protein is CATSDSSQGKQETQYF.

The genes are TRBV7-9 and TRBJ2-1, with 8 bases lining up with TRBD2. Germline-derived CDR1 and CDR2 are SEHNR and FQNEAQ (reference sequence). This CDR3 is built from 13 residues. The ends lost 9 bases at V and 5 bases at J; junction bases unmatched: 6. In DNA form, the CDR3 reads TGTGCCAGTATAGCGGGGCCTAACAATGAGCAGTTCTTC. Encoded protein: CASIAGPNNEQFF.